This T cell receptor (beta chain) was identified during a study of TIL therapy for anti-PD-1-resistant metastatic lung cancer. Study at large: Tumors carried a median about 1.4 non-synonymous mutations per megabase. Study results and limitations: Treatment-naive, never-smoker and oncogene-addicted patients were overrepresented in this highly selected cohort.

The germline V gene encodes CDR1 SGHRS and CDR2 YFSETQ. The CDR3 length is 12 residues. V lost 8 bases and J 6 bases, leaving 11 bases between the germline ends. As concerns this clone: The antigen remains undetermined.

Sample time point: pre-treatment sample, taken before nivolumab and TIL therapy. Most excised metastases sampled were pleural nodules or supraclavicular lymph nodes. Sequencing used immunoSEQ v3. Libraries were sequenced to some 2 million read pairs (survey) or roughly 5-6.5 million (deep). Sequenced by immunoSEQ multiplex PCR; TCRdb stores in-frame clones only, minus some. The sample has about 100,000 clones, less than 70% seen once. The clonotype comes from a person between 25 and 79 years old with non-small cell lung cancer. The chain uses TRBV5-1 and TRBJ2-2, with a possible D match to TRBD1 (6 bases). This specimen consisted of tumor tissue, obtained at baseline. CDR3: CARQGTPGELFF. In DNA, the CDR3 is TGCGCCAGGCAGGGGACCCCCGGGGAGCTGTTTTTT.